The subject of this entry is one T cell receptor beta chain. This sample is drawn from a study of chemoradiotherapy in HPV16-positive cancers. CDR1 is MGHRA, CDR2 YSYEKL, per germline. This CDR3 is 14 amino acids long. Unmatched junction bases numbered 3, after V lost 4 bases and J lost 5 bases. Repertoires were sampled repeatedly during chemoradiotherapy. Profiling relied on immunoSEQ multiplex PCR, and the TCRdb table lists in-frame clones only, not all of them. The table shows over 700 clones, with about 86% occurring only once. This rearrangement joins TRBV4-1 to TRBJ2-3; 10 bases are shared with TRBD2. The clonotype comes from a human donor with HPV-associated anogenital cancer. Sequences were derived from tumor tissue, sampled from a patient who underwent chemoradiotherapy. DNA for the CDR3: TGCGCCAGCAGCCCGGGGACTAGCGAAGATACGCAGTATTTT. Amino acids: CASSPGTSEDTQYF.